These 4 T cell receptor beta chains were all obtained from the same sample, sequenced in a study of control samples from healthy donors and cancer patients (dated by TCRdb to 2020 to 2021). Libraries were constructed by the immunoSEQ multiplex PCR assay. The source is immuneACCESS, and TCRdb retained only in-frame sequences with V and J called. Part of the clones is not carried over; for the studies checked, unresolved V genes explain less than half of this, and the remainder is unexplained. In all, the sample holds around 100,000 clones, and 80% to 95% of those were seen once. The top ten clones comprise around 2.8% of the sample. Sequenced sample: blood. The receptors derive from a human donor in good health. The donor label of this sample is uncertain.

The rearrangement uses TRBV25-1 and TRBJ2-2; 9 nucleotides line up with TRBD1. Germline V gene lookup returns CDR1 MGHDK and CDR2 SYGVNS. V was clipped by 2 bases and J by 7 bases; unmatched bases: 8. This CDR3 has 16 residues. Here the CDR3 DNA reads TGTGCCAGCAGTGAACAAGGACAGGGGTTGATCGGGGAGCTGTTTTTT. It yields the protein CASSEQGQGLIGELFF.

The chain has TRBV5-1 and TRBJ2-7; no firm D call. Germline V lookup: CDR1 SGHRS, CDR2 YFSETQ. Trimming pared 1 base from V and 2 bases from J, leaving 10 bases between. The CDR3 length is 14 residues. CDR3 nucleotide sequence: TGCGCCAGCAGCTTGACCCCGGAAACCTACGAGCAGTACTTC. Its protein is CASSLTPETYEQYF.

J is TRBJ1-6 and V is TRBV2, with a weak D call TRBD1 (6 bases). This CDR3 is 16 amino acids long. Germline-derived CDR1 and CDR2 are SNHLY and FYNNEI. V was clipped by 6 bases and J by 0 bases, with 12 bases between them. The CDR3 DNA reads as TGTGCCAGCAGCCTTCAGGGGAACTCCTATAATTCACCCCTCCACTTT. This translates into CASSLQGNSYNSPLHF.

This chain joins TRBV18 and TRBJ1-2; D not certain. This CDR3 comprises 12 residues. Per the germline V gene, CDR1 is KGHSH and CDR2 is LQKENI. V gave up 3 bases and J gave up 2 bases, with 4 bases separating them. CDR3 DNA sequence: TGTGCCAGCTCACCGGAGAACTATGGCTACACCTTC. This translates into CASSPENYGYTF.